The T cell receptor (beta chain) described here comes from a study of T cell repertoires in cytomegalovirus infection. This clonotype showed up many times. The target antigen is unknown. Study-wide results and limits: HLA-C-restricted CMV clonotypes gave the most frequent clonotype in two of eight donors. Public TCR beta family frequency separated CMV-and-HLA carriers, including in an independent cohort.

From the reads, TCRdb called clonotypes with MiXCR, one entry per CDR3 protein. The table records around 770,000 distinct CDR3 sequences, almost 30% of them present only once. V dropped 6 bases and J dropped 0 bases, with 6 bases sitting between them. CDR1 and CDR2 from the germline V gene are MNHEY and SMNVEV (reference sequence). The CDR3 totals 12 residues. The chain uses TRBV27 and TRBJ2-7; the D is unclear. The receptor's source is a human donor in good health (CMV status not recorded). Some clones in this sample may be carry-over from other donors' samples. This specimen consisted of cultured CD8+ T cells from PBMCs, obtained from culture after CMV antigen stimulation. The CDR3 coding sequence is TGTGCCAGCAGCCCCCCCTCCTACGAGCAGTACTTC. Its translation: CASSPPSYEQYF.